The 9 T cell receptor beta chains below were found in one sample sequenced in a study of blood T cell repertoires in COVID-19. Using immunoSEQ multiplex PCR, the repertoire was profiled, and TCRdb retains in-frame clones only, with some absent. The table has 350,000 to 400,000 clones, 85% to 90% seen once. Sequencing used PBMCs or T cells enriched from blood (not recorded which). These receptors were obtained from a man aged 18-30 years who had recovered from COVID-19.

A single count supports this clone. This chain links TRBV18 with TRBJ1-2; tentative D call: TRBD1 (6 bases). From germline, CDR1 is KGHSH and CDR2 LQKENI. V was clipped by 2 bases and J by 7 bases, with 23 bases between them. The CDR3 consists of 17 residues. The CDR3 sequence: CASSPSFLQGPQAGYTF. The DNA for the CDR3 is TGTGCCAGCTCACCATCCTTCCTACAGGGCCCTCAGGCTGGCTACACCTTC.

V gene TRBV24-1 combines with J gene TRBJ2-5, with D perhaps TRBD1 (5 bases). CDR1 and CDR2 from the germline V gene are KGHDR and SFDVKD. The V end lost 9 bases, the J end lost 5 bases, and 18 bases lay between the germline ends. The CDR3 length is 14 residues. Here the CDR3 DNA reads TGTGCCACCTTCATCTTAAGGGGTAGGGAGACCCAGTACTTC. Translated: CATFILRGRETQYF.

The chain combines TRBV7-9 with TRBJ2-7; 12 bases align to TRBD2. The V segment lost 5 bases and the J segment 0 bases; nucleotides outside the gene matches: 8. The CDR3 length is 17 residues. Germline V gene lookup returns CDR1 SEHNR and CDR2 FQNEAQ (reference sequence). Written as DNA, the CDR3 is TGTGCCAGCAGCCACGGGGGACTAGCGGGTAACTCCTACGAGCAGTACTTC. Translated: CASSHGGLAGNSYEQYF.

The V and J genes are TRBV12-5 and TRBJ1-1; unclear D gene. Germline CDR1 is LGHNT and CDR2 is FRNRAP. The germline V and J ends were trimmed by 2 bases and 5 bases, with 3 bases remaining between them. The CDR3 is made up of 11 amino acids. The CDR3 is CASGLRTEAFF. The CDR3 DNA is TGTGCTAGTGGTTTGCGGACTGAAGCTTTCTTT.

The chain couples TRBV7-9 to TRBJ2-7, with D tentatively TRBD2 (6 bases). V lost 2 bases and J lost 5, with 13 bases in between. The germline CDR1 and CDR2 sequences are SEHNR and FQNEAQ (reference sequence). The CDR3 loop spans 14 amino acids. This CDR3 is CASSLSTGVDEQYF. DNA of the CDR3: TGTGCCAGCAGCTTATCAACGGGAGTAGACGAGCAGTACTTC.

The chain is built from TRBV7-2 and TRBJ2-7, with 8 bases matching TRBD2. Germline CDR1 and CDR2: SGHTA and FQGNSA. CDR3 size: 15 residues. The J segment lost 7 bases and the V segment lost 2 bases, leaving 10 bases of the junction unmatched. The CDR3: CASSLTTAGVGEQYF. CDR3 bases: TGTGCCAGCAGCTTAACTACAGCGGGAGTCGGGGAGCAGTACTTC. Looking up the rest from reference TRBV7-2 and TRBJ2-7 gives the full variable domain: GAGVSQSPSNKVTEKGKDVELRCDPISGHTALYWYRQSLGQGLEFLIYFQGNSAPDKSGLPSDRFSAERTGGSVSTLTIQRTQQEDSAVYLCASSLTTAGVGEQYFGPGTRLTVT.

This clone was detected once. This chain joins TRBV4-3 and TRBJ1-6, with D possibly TRBD1 on 6 matching bases. Trimming pared 6 bases from V and 8 bases from J, leaving 17 bases between. Germline V lookup: CDR1 LGHNA, CDR2 YSLEER. This CDR3 comprises 15 residues. The CDR3 DNA reads TGCGCCAGCAGGTCCTTACAGGGCTCGCATTCACCCCTCCACTTT. This sequence encodes CASRSLQGSHSPLHF.

CDR3 bases: TGTGCCAGCAGCTTGGGGCCCGGGAGCACCTACGAGCAGTACTTC. It is translated as CASSLGPGSTYEQYF. J is TRBJ2-7 and V is TRBV5-8, with D perhaps TRBD2 (6 bases). In germline, CDR1 is SGHTS, CDR2 YDEGEE. V was cut by 0 bases and J by 2 bases, with 12 bases left in between. CDR3 size: 15 residues. Full variable domain (rest looked up from reference TRBV5-8 and TRBJ2-7): EAGVTQSPTHLIKTRGQQATLRCSPISGHTSVYWYQQALGLGLQFLLWYDEGEERNRGNFPPRFSGRQFPNYSSELNVNALELEDSALYLCASSLGPGSTYEQYFGPGTRLTVT.

The genes are TRBV3-1 (or the pseudogene TRBV3-2) and TRBJ2-5; 9 nucleotides line up with TRBD1. Germline V CDR1 and CDR2: LGHDT, YNNKEL (reference sequence). The CDR3 covers 21 residues. V was pared by 1 base and J by 7 bases, with 25 bases of the junction left unmatched. The DNA for the CDR3 is TGTGCCAGCAGCCAAGTGGTTTATCGCTATTTTCACAGGGGGCAACTCGGGACCCAGTACTTC. Amino acids: CASSQVVYRYFHRGQLGTQYF.